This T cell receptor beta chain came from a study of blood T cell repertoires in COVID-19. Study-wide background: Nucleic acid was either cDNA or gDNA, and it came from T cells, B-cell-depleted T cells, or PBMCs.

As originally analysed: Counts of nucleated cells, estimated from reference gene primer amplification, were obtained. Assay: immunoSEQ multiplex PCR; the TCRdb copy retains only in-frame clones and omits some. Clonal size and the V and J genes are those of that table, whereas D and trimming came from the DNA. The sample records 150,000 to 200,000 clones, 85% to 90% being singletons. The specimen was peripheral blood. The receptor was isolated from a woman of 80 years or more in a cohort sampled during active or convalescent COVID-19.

The CDR3: CASSYSTTGLRGEQFF. In DNA, the CDR3 is TGTGCCAGCAGTTACTCTACGACAGGGCTAAGAGGGGAGCAGTTCTTC. This chain joins TRBV6-5 and TRBJ2-1; 7 bases align to TRBD1. This CDR3 has 16 residues. Germline CDR1 is MNHEY and CDR2 is SVGAGI. V shed 0 bases, J shed 10 bases, and the junction held 12 bases outside the gene matches.